One sample yielded the 9 T cell receptor beta chains listed below, sequenced in a study of T cell changes during pregnancy in multiple sclerosis. Generated by immunoSEQ multiplex PCR, the TCRdb table keeps only in-frame clones and is missing some. The sample includes approximately 50,000 clones, approximately 91% of them seen just once. Sample: CD8+ T cells from peripheral blood mononuclear cells, taken after pregnancy. These receptors were obtained from a female donor with multiple sclerosis, enrolled in a pregnancy study.

The rearrangement links TRBV7-9 to TRBJ1-1; D is undetermined. Trimming removed 4 bases from V and 0 bases from J, with 18 bases in between. Germline V gene sequence: CDR1 SEHNR, CDR2 FQNEAQ (reference sequence). This CDR3 contains 17 residues. The CDR3 nucleotides read TGTGCCAGCAGCTCAGGTGTTTTTGACACGCTGAACACTGAAGCTTTCTTT. Translation gives CASSSGVFDTLNTEAFF.

The chain links TRBV27 to TRBJ2-2; tentative D call: TRBD2 (6 bases). V shed 7 bases and J shed 4 bases, with 13 bases lying between them. This CDR3 is built from 14 residues. Germline loops: CDR1 MNHEY, CDR2 SMNVEV (reference sequence). CDR3 coding DNA: TGTGCCAGCACTCCTTGGGGGGTCACCGGGGAGCTGTTTTTT. Translation gives CASTPWGVTGELFF.

The chain uses TRBV7-8 and TRBJ2-2, with D hard to call. Trimming took 1 base from V and 1 from J, leaving 7 bases between them. The CDR3 is 15 residues long. Per the germline V gene, CDR1 is SGHVS and CDR2 is FQNEAQ. The CDR3 sequence: CASSLERGNTGELFF. In nucleotides, the CDR3 is TGTGCCAGCAGCTTAGAACGCGGGAACACCGGGGAGCTGTTTTTT.

The V call is TRBV5-6, the J call TRBJ2-3; 7 bases are a match to TRBD2. The CDR3 is 17 residues long. Germline CDR1 SGHDT, CDR2 YYEEEE. The V segment lost 0 bases and the J segment 0 bases; nucleotides outside the gene matches: 7. The CDR3 nucleotides are TGTGCCAGCAGCTTGGTAGGAGGGCGGGGGAGCACAGATACGCAGTATTTT. It yields the protein CASSLVGGRGSTDTQYF. Looking up the rest from reference TRBV5-6 and TRBJ2-3 gives the full variable domain: DAGVTQSPTHLIKTRGQQVTLRCSPKSGHDTVSWYQQALGQGPQFIFQYYEEEERQRGNFPDRFSGHQFPNYSSELNVNALLLGDSALYLCASSLVGGRGSTDTQYFGPGTRLTVL.

CDR3 sequence: CATSRVVLGPDTIYF. The CDR3 coding sequence is TGTGCCACCAGCAGAGTCGTGCTGGGGCCGGACACCATATATTTT. The genes are TRBV15 and TRBJ1-3; the D gene is possibly TRBD1 (5 bases). The CDR3 has 15 amino acids. Germline CDR1 LNHNV, CDR2 YYDKDF (reference sequence). V was clipped by 1 base and J by 8 bases, with 15 bases between them. The variable domain in full, with the rest retrieved from reference TRBV15 and TRBJ1-3, is DAMVIQNPRYQVTQFGKPVTLSCSQTLNHNVMYWYQQKSSQAPKLLFHYYDKDFNNEADTPDNFQSRRPNTSFCFLDIRSPGLGDTAMYLCATSRVVLGPDTIYFGEGSWLTVV.

The chain couples TRBV10-2 to TRBJ1-2; 7 positions match TRBD1. The CDR3 is 15 residues long. J was trimmed by 7 bases and V by 4 bases; bases with no gene match: 12. Per germline, CDR1 WSHSY and CDR2 SAAADI. The CDR3 loop reads CASSGTGTDPLGYTF. DNA of the CDR3: TGCGCCAGCAGTGGGACCGGGACAGATCCCCTTGGCTACACCTTC.

The chain uses TRBV11-2 and TRBJ2-5; 12 bases match TRBD1. CDR3 length equals 17 residues. In germline, CDR1 is SGHAT, CDR2 FQNNGV. V was pared by 1 base and J by 5 bases, with 8 bases of the junction left unmatched. The CDR3 spells CASSLAPGQGASETQYF. The CDR3 DNA is TGTGCCAGCAGCTTAGCCCCGGGACAGGGGGCATCGGAGACCCAGTACTTC.

This chain connects TRBV25-1 to TRBJ2-5; TRBD2 matches 7 bases. With 7 bases clipped from V and 2 bases from J, the junction kept 7 bases outside the gene matches. The germline V gene has CDR1 MGHDK and CDR2 SYGVNS. The CDR3 contains 14 residues. The CDR3 loop is CASNGGAGQETQYF. The DNA of the CDR3 is TGTGCCAGCAACGGGGGAGCGGGGCAAGAGACCCAGTACTTC.

The chain employs TRBV7-9 and TRBJ2-1; a possible D gene is TRBD2 (6 bases). CDR3 length equals 16 residues. The V end was cut by 5 bases, the J end by 0 bases, with 14 bases between. Looked up from germline, CDR1 is SEHNR and CDR2 is FQNEAQ (reference sequence). The DNA of the CDR3 is TGTGCCAGCAGCGGGGAGGACTCTAGCTCCTACAATGAGCAGTTCTTC. Amino acids: CASSGEDSSSYNEQFF. The whole variable domain, remainder taken from reference TRBV7-9 and TRBJ2-1, is DTGVSQNPRHKITKRGQNVTFRCDPISEHNRLYWYRQTLGQGPEFLTYFQNEAQLEKSRLLSDRFSAERPKGSFSTLEIQRTEQGDSAMYLCASSGEDSSSYNEQFFGPGTRLTVL.